This entry describes one T cell receptor beta chain. Its target is unknown. From RNA transcripts, TCR beta CDR3 regions were amplified. HTBI primers drove first-round RT-PCR of the TCR CDR3. TCRdb analysed the multiplex PCR reads with MiXCR anew, one entry per CDR3 protein. Of 33,000 or so distinct CDR3 sequences listed, around 50% are singletons. V was trimmed by 2 bases and J by 6 bases, leaving 11 bases between them. Germline CDR1 DFQATT, CDR2 SNEGSKA (reference sequence). This CDR3 spans 12 amino acids. The source of the sample is a study of T cells in Graves' hyperthyroidism and ophthalmopathy. General study points: Most clonotypes that expanded in the thyroid above 0.001 also showed up in blood.

Exclusion of a patient resulted from uncontrolled infection, other autoimmune disease, pregnancy or lactation. Diagnostic decisions used clinical symptoms, serum thyroxine and TRAb, thyroid ultrasound and orbital computed tomography. First hyperthyroidism diagnosis is when the blood sample was obtained, before any ophthalmopathy symptoms. The V call is TRBV20-1, the J call TRBJ2-7; no firm D call. Sample: blood. The TCR comes from a woman aged 50 to 65 with Graves' hyperthyroidism that later progressed to Graves' ophthalmopathy. The CDR3 DNA is TGCAGTGCTAGACTATTGGCAACCGAGCAGTACTTC. Its protein product is CSARLLATEQYF.